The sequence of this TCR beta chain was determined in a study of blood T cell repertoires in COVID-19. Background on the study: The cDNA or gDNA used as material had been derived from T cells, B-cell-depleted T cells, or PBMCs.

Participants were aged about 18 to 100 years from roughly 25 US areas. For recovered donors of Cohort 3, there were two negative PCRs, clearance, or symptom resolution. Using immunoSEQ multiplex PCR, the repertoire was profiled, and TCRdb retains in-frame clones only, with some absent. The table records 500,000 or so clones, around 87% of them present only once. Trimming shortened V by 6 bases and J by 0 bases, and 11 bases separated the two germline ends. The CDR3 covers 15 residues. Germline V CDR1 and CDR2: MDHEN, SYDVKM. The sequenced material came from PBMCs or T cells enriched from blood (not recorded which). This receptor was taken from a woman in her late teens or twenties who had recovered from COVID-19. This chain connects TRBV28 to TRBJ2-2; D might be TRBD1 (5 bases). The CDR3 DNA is TGTGCCAGCAGCACCAGGGTCACGAACACCGGGGAGCTGTTTTTT. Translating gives CASSTRVTNTGELFF.